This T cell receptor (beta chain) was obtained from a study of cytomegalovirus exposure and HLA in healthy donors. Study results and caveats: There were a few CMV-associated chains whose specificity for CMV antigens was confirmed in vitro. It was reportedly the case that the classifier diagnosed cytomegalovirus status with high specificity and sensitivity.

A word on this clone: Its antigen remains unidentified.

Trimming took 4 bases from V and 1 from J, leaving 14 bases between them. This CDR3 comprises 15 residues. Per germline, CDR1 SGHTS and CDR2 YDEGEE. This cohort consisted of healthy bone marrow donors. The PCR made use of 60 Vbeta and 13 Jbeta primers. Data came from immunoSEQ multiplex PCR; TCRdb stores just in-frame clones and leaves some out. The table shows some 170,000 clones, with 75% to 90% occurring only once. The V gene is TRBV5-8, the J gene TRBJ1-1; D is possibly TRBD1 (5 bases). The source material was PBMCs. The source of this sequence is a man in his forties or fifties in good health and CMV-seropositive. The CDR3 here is CASSAGGLANTEAFF. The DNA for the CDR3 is TGTGCCAGCAGCGCCGGGGGTCTTGCGAACACTGAAGCTTTCTTT.